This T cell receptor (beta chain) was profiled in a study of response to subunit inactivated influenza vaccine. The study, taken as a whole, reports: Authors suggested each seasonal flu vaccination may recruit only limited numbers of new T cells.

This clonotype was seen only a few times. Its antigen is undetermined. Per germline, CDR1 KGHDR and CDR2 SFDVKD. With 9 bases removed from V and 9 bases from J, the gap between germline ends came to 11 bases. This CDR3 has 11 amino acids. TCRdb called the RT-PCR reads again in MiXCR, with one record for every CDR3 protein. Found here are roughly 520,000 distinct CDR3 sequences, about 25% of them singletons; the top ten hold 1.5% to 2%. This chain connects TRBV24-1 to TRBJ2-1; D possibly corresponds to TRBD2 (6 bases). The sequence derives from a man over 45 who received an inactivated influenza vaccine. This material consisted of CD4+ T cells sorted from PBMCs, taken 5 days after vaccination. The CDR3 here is CATGAGGEQFF. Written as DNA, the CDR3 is TGTGCCACCGGAGCGGGCGGTGAGCAGTTCTTC.